The 20 T cell receptor beta chains listed next were all sequenced from one sample in a study of tumor-infiltrating lymphocytes in localized non-small cell lung cancer. Produced via immunoSEQ multiplex PCR; TCRdb's table is partial and in-frame only. The sample holds approximately 9,500 clones; around 72% are singletons and the top ten take roughly 14%. Material for sequencing was lung tumor tissue. All receptors derive from a human donor with non-small cell lung cancer.

The gene calls are TRBV11-3 and TRBJ2-7; no definite D call. Between the trimmed V and J ends, which lost 1 base and 0 bases, there was a span of 7 bases. CDR1 is SGHNT, CDR2 YENEEA, per germline. The CDR3 covers 14 residues. Here the CDR3 reads CASSLGPSSYEQYF. In DNA form, the CDR3 reads TGTGCCAGCAGCTTAGGACCCAGCTCCTACGAGCAGTACTTC.

The V and J genes are TRBV6-5 and TRBJ1-4; D is uncertain. CDR1 is MNHEY, CDR2 SVGAGI, per germline. V shed 6 bases and J shed 4 bases, with 15 bases lying between them. The CDR3 runs 15 residues. This CDR3 is CASSTDGSFNEKLFF. In nucleotides, the CDR3 is TGTGCCAGCAGCACCGACGGAAGCTTTAATGAAAAACTGTTTTTT.

The chain links TRBV7-9 to TRBJ1-4, with D maybe TRBD1 (6 bases). Trimming took off 6 bases at V and 8 bases at J, with 16 bases between the two ends. This CDR3 is built from 14 residues. Per germline, CDR1 SEHNR and CDR2 FQNEAQ (reference sequence). The CDR3 spells CASRGPGAGEKLFF. For the CDR3, the DNA is TGTGCCAGCAGGGGTCCGGGGGCGGGCGAAAAACTGTTTTTT.

This rearrangement joins TRBV5-1 to TRBJ1-1, with 9 bases lining up with TRBD1. In germline, CDR1 is SGHRS, CDR2 YFSETQ. The CDR3 has 15 residues. The ends lost 2 bases at V and 1 base at J; junction bases unmatched: 3. CDR3 coding DNA: TGCGCCAGCAGCTTAGGGACAGGGAGGAACACTGAAGCTTTCTTT. It translates to CASSLGTGRNTEAFF.

This chain uses TRBV29-1 with TRBJ1-5, with D maybe TRBD1 (5 bases). From germline, CDR1 is SQVTM and CDR2 ANQGSEA. CDR3 length equals 12 residues. Trimming cost V 6 bases and J 0 bases, with 6 bases left between them. This CDR3 reads CSVGVSNQPQHF. CDR3 coding DNA: TGCAGCGTAGGGGTTAGCAATCAGCCCCAGCATTTT.

The V and J genes are TRBV5-1 and TRBJ2-3, with TRBD2 matching 8 bases. From germline, CDR1 is SGHRS and CDR2 YFSETQ. With V trimmed by 5 bases and J by 0 bases, 2 bases remained unmatched. This CDR3 contains 14 residues. The CDR3 DNA sequence: TGCGCCAGCAGTAGCGGGGTGAGCACAGATACGCAGTATTTT. Translation: CASSSGVSTDTQYF.

This clone appeared a single time. The chain is built from TRBV2 and TRBJ1-1; D remains unclear. V shed 3 bases and J shed 6 bases, with 11 bases lying between them. From germline, CDR1 is SNHLY and CDR2 FYNNEI. This CDR3 has 13 amino acids. The CDR3 here is CASSEVRAAEAFF. The CDR3 DNA sequence: TGTGCCAGCAGTGAGGTTAGGGCGGCTGAAGCTTTCTTT. Combining the CDR3 with reference TRBV2 and TRBJ1-1 gives the whole variable domain EPEVTQTPSHQVTQMGQEVILRCVPISNHLYFYWYRQILGQKVEFLVSFYNNEISEKSEIFDDQFSVERPDGSNFTLKIRSTKLEDSAMYFCASSEVRAAEAFFGQGTRLTVV.

This clone is labeled as medium-sized (0.01 to 0.1%). DNA of the CDR3: TGTGCCAGCAGTTACGGGGCGAGGTTTTCCACAGATACGCAGTATTTT. This sequence encodes CASSYGARFSTDTQYF. The chain has TRBV6-5 and TRBJ2-3; D might be TRBD1 (5 bases). This CDR3 comprises 16 residues. Per germline, CDR1 MNHEY and CDR2 SVGAGI. V was trimmed by 2 bases and J by 2 bases, leaving 14 bases between them.

The gene calls are TRBV18 and TRBJ2-7, with D maybe TRBD2 (6 bases). Per germline, CDR1 KGHSH and CDR2 LQKENI. CDR3 length: 16 amino acids. Trimming pared 3 bases from V and 5 bases from J, leaving 20 bases between. CDR3 sequence: CASSPGGVRGVHEQYF. The CDR3 DNA is TGTGCCAGCTCACCTGGCGGGGTTAGGGGTGTCCACGAGCAGTACTTC.

The chain links TRBV27 to TRBJ2-7, with D perhaps TRBD1 or TRBD2 (5 bases each). The ends were cut back, 0 bases at V and 3 bases at J, with 6 bases in the middle. Per germline, CDR1 MNHEY and CDR2 SMNVEV (reference sequence). The CDR3 is 13 amino acids. The CDR3 coding sequence is TGTGCCAGCAGTTTATCGGGGGTCTACGAGCAGTACTTC. Encoded protein: CASSLSGVYEQYF.

This chain uses TRBV27 with TRBJ2-7; TRBD2 aligns across 12 bases. The germline V gene encodes CDR1 MNHEY and CDR2 SMNVEV (reference sequence). The CDR3 loop spans 14 amino acids. The junction had 1 base not matched to a gene; V was cut back by 4 bases and J by 3 bases. The CDR3 DNA reads TGTGCCAGCAGTTCGACTAGCGGGAGCTACGAGCAGTACTTC. It codes for CASSSTSGSYEQYF.

This clone showed up just a few times. The chain couples TRBV4-3 to TRBJ1-2; TRBD1 is a possible D gene (5 bases). V lost 0 bases to trimming and J lost 9 bases, with 14 bases between them. The germline V gene has CDR1 LGHNA and CDR2 YSLEER. The CDR3 loop spans 14 amino acids. CDR3: CASSQDEGQGRYTF. In nucleotides, the CDR3 is TGCGCCAGCAGCCAAGATGAGGGGCAGGGTCGCTACACCTTC.

The chain combines TRBV18 with TRBJ2-5, with D unresolved. CDR3 length: 13 amino acids. Trimming took 5 bases from V and 5 from J, leaving 12 bases between them. The germline gives CDR1 KGHSH, CDR2 LQKENI. The CDR3 spells CASSTFHEETQYF. In DNA, the CDR3 is TGTGCCAGCTCAACCTTTCACGAGGAGACCCAGTACTTC.

For this clone: The sample holds other DNA sequences that translate to the same CDR3. This chain links TRBV5-1 with TRBJ2-5, with 9 bases fitting TRBD1. The germline V gene has CDR1 SGHRS and CDR2 YFSETQ. Trimming removed 3 bases from V and 5 bases from J; junction bases left unmatched: 5. This CDR3 contains 14 residues. CDR3 coding DNA: TGCGCCAGCAGCTCTGGGACAGGGAGGGAGACCCAGTACTTC. Protein sequence: CASSSGTGRETQYF.

This chain joins TRBV18 and TRBJ1-1, with unresolved D. CDR3 length: 13 amino acids. Trimming left V 1 base short and J 3 bases short, with 6 bases between. Germline V gene data show CDR1 as KGHSH and CDR2 as LQKENI. The CDR3 DNA is TGTGCCAGCTCACCACAGGAGGACACTGAAGCTTTCTTT. Translating gives CASSPQEDTEAFF.

The chain has TRBV11-2 and TRBJ2-7; no reliable D call. Germline V lookup: CDR1 SGHAT, CDR2 FQNNGV. This CDR3 is built from 13 residues. V gave up 1 base and J gave up 5 bases, with 9 bases separating them. In nucleotides, the CDR3 is TGTGCCAGCAGCTTAGTCGGCCTTAACGAGCAGTACTTC. Translating gives CASSLVGLNEQYF.

The chain joins TRBV5-1 to TRBJ1-2; 8 bases match TRBD1. Per the germline V gene, CDR1 is SGHRS and CDR2 is YFSETQ. V shed 0 bases, J shed 7 bases, and the junction held 5 bases outside the gene matches. The CDR3 spans 14 residues. CDR3 DNA: TGCGCCAGCAGCTTGGCGGGACAGGAATCTGGCTACACCTTC. This sequence encodes CASSLAGQESGYTF.

The V and J genes are TRBV5-1 and TRBJ2-3, with 12 bases matching TRBD2. The CDR3 is 16 residues long. V shed 4 bases and J 3 bases; nucleotides not matched to a gene: 6. In germline, CDR1 is SGHRS, CDR2 YFSETQ. CDR3: CASSPVTSGGTDTQYF. CDR3 DNA: TGCGCCAGCAGCCCCGTAACTAGCGGGGGGACAGATACGCAGTATTTT. Full variable domain (rest looked up from reference TRBV5-1 and TRBJ2-3): KAGVTQTPRYLIKTRGQQVTLSCSPISGHRSVSWYQQTPGQGLQFLFEYFSETQRNKGNFPGRFSGRQFSNSRSEMNVSTLELGDSALYLCASSPVTSGGTDTQYFGPGTRLTVL.

The chain couples TRBV29-1 to TRBJ1-5; 8 nucleotides line up with TRBD1. Trimming took 0 bases from V and 4 from J; bases not matched to a gene: 2. The CDR3 is 14 amino acids. CDR1 and CDR2 from the germline V gene are SQVTM and ANQGSEA. The CDR3 spells CSVEDRGPNQPQHF. In DNA form, the CDR3 reads TGCAGCGTTGAAGACAGGGGGCCGAATCAGCCCCAGCATTTT. Using reference TRBV29-1 and TRBJ1-5 for the parts outside the CDR3, the full variable domain is SAVISQKPSRDICQRGTSLTIQCQVDSQVTMMFWYRQQPGQSLTLIATANQGSEATYESGFVIDKFPISRPNLTFSTLTVSNMSPEDSSIYLCSVEDRGPNQPQHFGDGTRLSIL.

The chain uses TRBV7-8 and TRBJ1-1; D gene ambiguous. The CDR3 spans 11 residues. Germline assignment: CDR1 SGHVS and CDR2 FQNEAQ. V dropped 5 bases and J dropped 4 bases, with 5 bases sitting between them. In DNA, the CDR3 is TGTGCCAGCAGCGCCGTCACTGAAGCTTTCTTT. Amino acids: CASSAVTEAFF.